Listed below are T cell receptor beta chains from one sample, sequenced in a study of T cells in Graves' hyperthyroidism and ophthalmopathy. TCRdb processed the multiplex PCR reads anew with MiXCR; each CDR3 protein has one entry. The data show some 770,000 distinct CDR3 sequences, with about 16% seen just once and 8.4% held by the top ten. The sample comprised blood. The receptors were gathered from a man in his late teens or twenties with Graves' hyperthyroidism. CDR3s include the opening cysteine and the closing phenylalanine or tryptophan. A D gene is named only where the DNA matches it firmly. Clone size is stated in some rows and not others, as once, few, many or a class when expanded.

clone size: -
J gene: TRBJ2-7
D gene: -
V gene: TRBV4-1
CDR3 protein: CASSQEALGGPYEQYF
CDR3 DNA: TGCGCCAGCAGCCAAGAGGCATTGGGAGGACCCTACGAGCAGTACTTC

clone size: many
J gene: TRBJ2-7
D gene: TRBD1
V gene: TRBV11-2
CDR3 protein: CASSYPGTGGAYEQYF
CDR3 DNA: TGTGCCAGCAGCTACCCCGGGACAGGGGGCGCCTACGAGCAGTACTTC

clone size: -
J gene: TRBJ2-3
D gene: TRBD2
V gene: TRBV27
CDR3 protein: CASSSTLAGPSTDTQYF
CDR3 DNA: TGTGCCAGCAGTTCGACCCTAGCGGGACCTAGCACAGATACGCAGTATTTT

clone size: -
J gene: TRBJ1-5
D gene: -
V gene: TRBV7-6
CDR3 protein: CASSPEWGQPQHF
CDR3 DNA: TGTGCCAGCAGCCCAGAGTGGGGCCAGCCCCAGCATTTT

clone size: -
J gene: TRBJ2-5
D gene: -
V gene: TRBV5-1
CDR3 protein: CASSLTGDQETQYF
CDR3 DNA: TGTGCCAGCAGCTTGACAGGTGACCAAGAGACCCAGTACTTC

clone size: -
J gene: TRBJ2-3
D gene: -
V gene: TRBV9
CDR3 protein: CASNKSNWGKDTQYF
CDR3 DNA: TGTGCCAGCAACAAATCGAACTGGGGGAAGGATACGCAGTATTTT

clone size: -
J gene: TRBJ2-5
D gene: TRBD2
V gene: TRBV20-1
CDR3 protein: CSARSGGGTQYF
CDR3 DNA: TGCAGTGCTAGAAGCGGGGGTGGGACCCAGTACTTC

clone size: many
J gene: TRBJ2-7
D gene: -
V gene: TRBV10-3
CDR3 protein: CAISESAGLAYEQYF
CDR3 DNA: TGTGCCATCAGTGAGTCGGCGGGGTTGGCCTACGAGCAGTACTTC

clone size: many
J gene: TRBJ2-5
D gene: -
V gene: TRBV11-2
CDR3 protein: CASSWAAKQGARQETQYF
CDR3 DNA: TGTGCCAGCAGCTGGGCCGCAAAACAGGGAGCCCGCCAAGAGACCCAGTACTTC

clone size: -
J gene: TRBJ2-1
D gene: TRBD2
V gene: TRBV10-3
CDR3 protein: CAIRGGTTFEQFF
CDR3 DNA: TGTGCCATCAGGGGGGGGACTACTTTTGAGCAGTTCTTC

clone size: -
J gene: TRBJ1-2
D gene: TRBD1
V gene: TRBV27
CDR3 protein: CASSLQGVYGYTF
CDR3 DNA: TGTGCCAGCAGTCTACAGGGGGTCTATGGCTACACCTTC

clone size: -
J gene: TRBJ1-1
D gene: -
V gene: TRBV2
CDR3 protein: CASSEGQGAEAFF
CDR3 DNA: TGTGCCAGCAGTGAAGGGCAGGGTGCTGAAGCTTTCTTT

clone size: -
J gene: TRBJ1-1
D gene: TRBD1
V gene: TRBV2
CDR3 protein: CASRPRQGGSNTEAFF
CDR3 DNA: TGTGCCAGCAGGCCTCGACAGGGGGGAAGCAACACTGAAGCTTTCTTT

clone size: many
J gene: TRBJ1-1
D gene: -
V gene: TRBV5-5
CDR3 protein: CASSLYRASAVEAFF
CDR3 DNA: TGTGCCAGCAGCTTGTACCGTGCATCGGCTGTTGAAGCTTTCTTT

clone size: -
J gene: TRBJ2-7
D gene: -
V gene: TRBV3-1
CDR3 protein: CASSPRGVVHEQYF
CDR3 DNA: TGTGCCAGCAGCCCTCGTGGGGTAGTACACGAGCAGTACTTC

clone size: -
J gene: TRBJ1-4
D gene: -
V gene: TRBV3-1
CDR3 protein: CASSQQSGAEKLFF
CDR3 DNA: TGTGCCAGCAGCCAACAGTCCGGCGCTGAAAAACTGTTTTTT

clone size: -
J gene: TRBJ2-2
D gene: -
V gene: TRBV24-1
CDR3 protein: CATRIGRGELFF
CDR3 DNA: TGTGCCACCCGGATCGGCAGGGGGGAGCTGTTTTTT

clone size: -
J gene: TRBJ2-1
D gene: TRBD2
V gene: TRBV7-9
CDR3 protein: CASSLAGGVYNEQFF
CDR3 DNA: TGTGCCAGCAGCTTAGCGGGAGGGGTTTACAATGAGCAGTTCTTC

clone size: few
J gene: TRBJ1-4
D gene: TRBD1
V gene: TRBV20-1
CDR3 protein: CSALQGEKLFF
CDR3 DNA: TGCAGTGCCCTACAGGGGGAAAAACTGTTTTTT

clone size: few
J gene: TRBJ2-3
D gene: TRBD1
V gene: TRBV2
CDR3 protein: CASSGTGDFPDTQYF
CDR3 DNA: TGTGCCAGCAGTGGGACAGGGGATTTTCCAGATACGCAGTATTTT

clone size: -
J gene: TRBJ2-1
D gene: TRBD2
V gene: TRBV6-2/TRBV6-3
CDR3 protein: CASSYSTLAGGPGYNEQFF
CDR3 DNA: TGTGCCAGCAGTTACTCGACCCTAGCGGGAGGGCCGGGCTACAATGAGCAGTTCTTC

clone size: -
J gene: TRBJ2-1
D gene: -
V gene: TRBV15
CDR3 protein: CATSRDKLVGNEQFF
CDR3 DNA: TGTGCCACCAGCAGAGATAAACTCGTCGGGAATGAGCAGTTCTTC

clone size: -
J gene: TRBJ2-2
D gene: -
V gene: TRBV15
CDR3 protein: CATSRVGGTNTGELFF
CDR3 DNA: TGTGCCACCAGCAGAGTGGGCGGGACGAACACCGGGGAGCTGTTTTTT

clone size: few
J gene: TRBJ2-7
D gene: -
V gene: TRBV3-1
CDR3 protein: CASSQGLGLDEQYF
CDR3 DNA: TGTGCCAGCAGCCAAGGCCTGGGCCTGGACGAGCAGTACTTC

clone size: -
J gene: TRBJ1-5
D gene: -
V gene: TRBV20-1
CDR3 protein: CSARGLTADTRDQPQHF
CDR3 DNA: TGCAGTGCTAGAGGTCTGACAGCAGATACCCGAGATCAGCCCCAGCATTTT

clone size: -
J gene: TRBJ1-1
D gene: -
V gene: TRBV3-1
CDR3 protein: CASRGLGSPSTEAFF
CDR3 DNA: TGTGCCAGCAGGGGGTTGGGGTCCCCAAGCACTGAAGCTTTCTTT

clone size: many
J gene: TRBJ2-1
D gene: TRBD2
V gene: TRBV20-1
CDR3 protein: CSASPSGDYNEQFF
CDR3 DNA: TGCAGTGCTAGTCCTAGCGGGGACTACAATGAGCAGTTCTTC

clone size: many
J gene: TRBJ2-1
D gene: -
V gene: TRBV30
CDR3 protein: CAWRLTLGSSYNEQFF
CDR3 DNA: TGTGCCTGGCGCTTGACATTGGGGAGCTCCTACAATGAGCAGTTCTTC

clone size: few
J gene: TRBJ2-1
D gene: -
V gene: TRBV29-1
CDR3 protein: CSVIGTAASSYNEQFF
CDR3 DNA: TGCAGCGTAATTGGGACCGCAGCTAGCTCCTACAATGAGCAGTTCTTC

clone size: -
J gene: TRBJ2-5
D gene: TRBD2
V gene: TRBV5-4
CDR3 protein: CASSDGTSGRAGEETQYF
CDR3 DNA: TGTGCCAGCAGCGACGGGACTAGCGGGAGGGCCGGAGAGGAGACCCAGTACTTC